The next 2 T cell receptor beta chains were all read from a single sample in a study of blood T cell repertoires in COVID-19. Measured with immunoSEQ multiplex PCR; TCRdb has only the in-frame clones, and not every one. Of 50,000 to 65,000 clones detected, 81% appear once; the ten largest clones hold about 5.4%. Sequenced material: peripheral blood. The receptor source for this set is a woman aged 60-70 years with acute or convalescent COVID-19.

The V gene is TRBV2, the J gene TRBJ1-1; 7 bases are a match to TRBD1. CDR1 SNHLY and CDR2 FYNNEI come from the germline V gene. The CDR3 extends over 12 amino acids. V shed 6 bases, J shed 6 bases, and the junction held 4 bases outside the gene matches. Written as DNA, the CDR3 is TGTGCCAGCAGAGGGGGCATGTCTGAAGCTTTCTTT. It translates to CASRGGMSEAFF.

This chain joins TRBV4-1 and TRBJ2-3; 14 bases align to TRBD2. Per the germline V gene, CDR1 is MGHRA and CDR2 is YSYEKL. This CDR3 has 19 residues. Trimming removed 3 bases from V and 5 bases from J; junction bases left unmatched: 13. This CDR3 is CASSQKRLAGGLLLDTQYF. The CDR3 DNA reads TGCGCCAGCAGCCAGAAAAGACTAGCGGGGGGGCTCCTATTAGATACGCAGTATTTT.